This TCR beta chain appears in the sequencing data of a study of T cell responses to AZD1222 COVID-19 vaccine. CDR1 is MNHEY and CDR2 is SVGEGT in the germline V gene. The CDR3 runs to 15 residues. The V gene end was trimmed by 5 bases and the J gene end by 8 bases; junction bases not matched to a gene: 9. Assay used: immunoSEQ multiplex PCR; TCRdb lists only in-frame clones, some missing. The data hold roughly 99,000 clones, with roughly 87% observed a single time. The rearrangement links TRBV6-2 or TRBV6-3 to TRBJ2-3; 11 bases match TRBD2. This TCR derives from an adult in good health. Sequenced here: peripheral blood, sampled on day 0 of AZD1222 vaccination. The CDR3 nucleotides read TGTGCCAGCAGTCTGGGGACTAGCGGTGCCCTTACGCAGTATTTT. Its translation is CASSLGTSGALTQYF.